Listed below are T cell receptor beta chains from one sample, sequenced in a study of blood T cell repertoires in COVID-19. Method: immunoSEQ multiplex PCR; TCRdb's copy keeps in-frame clones and lacks some. The sample lists 70,000 to 95,000 clones; around 92% were seen once. The sequencing sample was made of peripheral blood. Receptor source: an older woman with active COVID-19. Both conserved end residues are part of each CDR3. A D gene is named only where the DNA matches it firmly. Not every row has a clone size; where given, it reads once, few, many or a size class.

length: 13
D: NA
V: TRBV28
J: TRBJ1-5
size: NA
CDR3: CAAGANSNQPQHF
DNA: TGTGCCGCAGGGGCAAATAGCAATCAGCCCCAGCATTTT

length: 13
D: NA
V: TRBV11-2
J: TRBJ2-3
size: once
CDR3: CASAVRYTDTQYF
DNA: TGTGCCAGCGCGGTCCGATACACAGATACGCAGTATTTT

length: 13
D: TRBD1
V: TRBV6-5
J: TRBJ1-1
size: once
CDR3: CASRRQGSTEAFF
DNA: TGTGCCAGCAGGAGACAGGGCAGCACTGAAGCTTTCTTT

length: 16
D: TRBD1
V: TRBV24-1
J: TRBJ1-1
size: NA
CDR3: CATSAGTGGLNTEAFF
DNA: TGTGCCACCAGTGCAGGGACAGGGGGCTTGAACACTGAAGCTTTCTTT

length: 15
D: TRBD1
V: TRBV14
J: TRBJ1-6
size: NA
CDR3: CASSGRDRWNSPLHF
DNA: TGTGCCAGCAGCGGCCGGGACAGGTGGAATTCACCCCTCCACTTT

length: 13
D: NA
V: TRBV2
J: TRBJ1-2
size: NA
CDR3: CASSELIRAGYTF
DNA: TGTGCCAGCAGTGAGTTGATCAGGGCTGGCTACACCTTC

length: 15
D: TRBD2
V: TRBV20-1
J: TRBJ2-1
size: NA
CDR3: CSASPLAGGDHEQFF
DNA: TGCAGTGCTAGTCCCCTAGCGGGAGGGGATCATGAGCAGTTCTTC

length: 16
D: TRBD1
V: TRBV19
J: TRBJ2-1
size: NA
CDR3: CASSIAGTGNYNEQFF
DNA: TGTGCCAGTAGTATAGCCGGGACAGGTAACTACAATGAGCAGTTCTTC

length: 14
D: NA
V: TRBV4-1
J: TRBJ2-5
size: NA
CDR3: CASSQVGGKETQYF
DNA: TGCGCCAGCAGCCAAGTCGGGGGAAAAGAGACCCAGTACTTC

length: 15
D: TRBD1
V: TRBV5-1
J: TRBJ2-3
size: NA
CDR3: CASSLRDRGRDTQYF
DNA: TGCGCCAGCAGCCTACGGGACAGGGGGCGAGATACGCAGTATTTT

length: 12
D: TRBD1
V: TRBV6-5
J: TRBJ2-1
size: NA
CDR3: CASRGDSNEQFF
DNA: TGTGCCAGCAGGGGGGACAGCAATGAGCAGTTCTTC

length: 16
D: NA
V: TRBV6-1
J: TRBJ1-5
size: NA
CDR3: CASSGDNLLSNQPQHF
DNA: TGTGCCAGCAGTGGAGACAACCTATTGAGCAATCAGCCCCAGCATTTT

length: 15
D: NA
V: TRBV5-4
J: TRBJ2-7
size: NA
CDR3: CASSLPGHGTYEQYF
DNA: TGTGCCAGCAGCTTGCCCGGACACGGCACCTACGAGCAGTACTTC

length: 18
D: TRBD1
V: TRBV28
J: TRBJ1-6
size: NA
CDR3: CASSPPSLLDRVGSPLHF
DNA: TGTGCCAGCAGTCCACCATCTTTATTGGACAGGGTTGGGTCACCCCTCCACTTT

length: 14
D: TRBD1
V: TRBV9
J: TRBJ1-5
size: NA
CDR3: CASSVGTGEGPQHF
DNA: TGTGCCAGCAGCGTTGGGACAGGCGAAGGGCCCCAGCATTTT

length: 15
D: NA
V: TRBV5-1
J: TRBJ2-7
size: NA
CDR3: CASSFLAGDPYEQYF
DNA: TGCGCCAGCAGCTTTTTGGCAGGGGATCCGTACGAGCAGTACTTC

length: 18
D: TRBD1
V: TRBV7-2
J: TRBJ2-1
size: NA
CDR3: CASSLVGGAGTGQGEQFF
DNA: TGTGCCAGCAGCTTAGTGGGAGGGGCCGGGACAGGGCAAGGTGAGCAGTTCTTC

length: 16
D: NA
V: TRBV5-1
J: TRBJ1-6
size: once
CDR3: CASSTEQGGYNSPLHF
DNA: TGCGCCAGCAGCACGGAACAGGGTGGCTATAATTCACCCCTCCACTTT

length: 15
D: TRBD1
V: TRBV4-3
J: TRBJ1-3
size: NA
CDR3: CASSQGAGGGNTIYF
DNA: TGCGCCAGCAGCCAAGGGGCAGGGGGTGGAAACACCATATATTTT

length: 13
D: NA
V: TRBV12-5
J: TRBJ1-4
size: NA
CDR3: CASGPAGDEKLFF
DNA: TGTGCTAGTGGTCCTGCGGGCGATGAAAAACTGTTTTTT

length: 18
D: TRBD2
V: TRBV7-2
J: TRBJ2-6
size: NA
CDR3: CASSWGLAGTRGANVLTF
DNA: TGTGCCAGCAGCTGGGGACTAGCGGGAACTCGGGGGGCCAACGTCCTGACTTTC

length: 15
D: TRBD1
V: TRBV11-3
J: TRBJ2-1
size: NA
CDR3: CASSRGRAAYNEQFF
DNA: TGTGCCAGCAGCAGGGGGCGGGCCGCATACAATGAGCAGTTCTTC

length: 14
D: NA
V: TRBV1
J: TRBJ2-7
size: NA
CDR3: CTSFARSGVNEQYF
DNA: TGCACCAGCTTTGCGAGGAGTGGAGTGAATGAGCAGTACTTC